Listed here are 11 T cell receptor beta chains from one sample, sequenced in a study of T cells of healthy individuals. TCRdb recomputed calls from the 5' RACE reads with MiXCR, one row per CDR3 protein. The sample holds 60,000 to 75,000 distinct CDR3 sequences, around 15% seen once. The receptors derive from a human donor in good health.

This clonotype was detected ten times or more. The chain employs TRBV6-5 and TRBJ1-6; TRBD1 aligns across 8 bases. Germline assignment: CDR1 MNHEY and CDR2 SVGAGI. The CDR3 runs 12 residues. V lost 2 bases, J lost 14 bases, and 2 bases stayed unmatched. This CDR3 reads CASSYRTGTLHF. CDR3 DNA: TGTGCCAGCAGTTACAGGACAGGGACCCTCCACTTT.

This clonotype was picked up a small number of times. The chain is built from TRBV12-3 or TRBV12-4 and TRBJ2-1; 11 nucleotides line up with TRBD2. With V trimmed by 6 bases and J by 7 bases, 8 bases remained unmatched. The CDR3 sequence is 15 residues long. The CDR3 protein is CASRPGLAAGNEQFF. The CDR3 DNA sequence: TGTGCCAGCAGGCCGGGACTAGCGGCCGGGAATGAGCAGTTCTTC.

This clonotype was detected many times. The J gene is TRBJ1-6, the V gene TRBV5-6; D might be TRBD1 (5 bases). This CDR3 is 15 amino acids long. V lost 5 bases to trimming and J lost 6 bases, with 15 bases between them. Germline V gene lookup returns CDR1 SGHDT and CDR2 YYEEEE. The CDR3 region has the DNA TGTGCCAGCAGTTTACCGGGACGGATTAATTCACCCCTCCACTTT. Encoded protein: CASSLPGRINSPLHF.

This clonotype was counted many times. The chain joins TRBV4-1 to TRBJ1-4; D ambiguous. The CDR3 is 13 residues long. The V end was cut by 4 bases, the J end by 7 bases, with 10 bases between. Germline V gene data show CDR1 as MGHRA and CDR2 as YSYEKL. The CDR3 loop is CASSPLGGEKLFF. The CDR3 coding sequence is TGCGCCAGCAGCCCCCTGGGCGGTGAAAAACTGTTTTTT.

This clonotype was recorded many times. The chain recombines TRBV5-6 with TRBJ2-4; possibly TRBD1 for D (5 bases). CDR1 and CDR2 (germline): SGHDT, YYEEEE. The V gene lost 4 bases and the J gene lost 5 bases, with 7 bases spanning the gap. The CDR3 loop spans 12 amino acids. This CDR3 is CASSKTENIQYF. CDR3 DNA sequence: TGTGCCAGCAGCAAGACAGAAAACATTCAGTACTTC.

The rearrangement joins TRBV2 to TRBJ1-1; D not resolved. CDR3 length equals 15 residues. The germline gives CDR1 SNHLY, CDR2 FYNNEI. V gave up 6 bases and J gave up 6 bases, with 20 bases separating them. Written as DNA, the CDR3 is TGTGCCAGCAGCCCCTCTTTCGGGGTTGAGGCTGAAGCTTTCTTT. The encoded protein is CASSPSFGVEAEAFF.

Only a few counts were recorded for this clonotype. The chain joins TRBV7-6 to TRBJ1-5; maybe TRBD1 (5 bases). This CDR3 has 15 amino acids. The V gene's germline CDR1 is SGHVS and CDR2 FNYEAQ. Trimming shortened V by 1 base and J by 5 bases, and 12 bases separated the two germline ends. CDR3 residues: CASSLGPGQDQPQHF. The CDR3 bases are TGTGCCAGCAGCTTAGGGCCGGGGCAGGATCAGCCCCAGCATTTT. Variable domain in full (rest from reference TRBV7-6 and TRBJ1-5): GAGVSQSPRYKVTKRGQDVALRCDPISGHVSLYWYRQALGQGPEFLTYFNYEAQQDKSGLPNDRFSAERPEGSISTLTIQRTEQRDSAMYRCASSLGPGQDQPQHFGDGTRLSIL.

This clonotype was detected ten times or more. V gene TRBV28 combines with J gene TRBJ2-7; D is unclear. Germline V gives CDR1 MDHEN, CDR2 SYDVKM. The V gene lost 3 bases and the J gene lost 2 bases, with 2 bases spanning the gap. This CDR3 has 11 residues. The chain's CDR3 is CASSFAYEQYF. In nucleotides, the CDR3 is TGTGCCAGCAGTTTCGCCTACGAGCAGTACTTC.

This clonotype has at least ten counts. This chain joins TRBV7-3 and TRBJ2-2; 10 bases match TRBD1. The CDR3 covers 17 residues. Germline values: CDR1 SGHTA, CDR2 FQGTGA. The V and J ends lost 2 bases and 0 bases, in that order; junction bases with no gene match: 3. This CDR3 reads CASSLGGTGANTGELFF. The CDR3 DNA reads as TGTGCCAGCAGCTTAGGGGGGACAGGGGCGAACACCGGGGAGCTGTTTTTT. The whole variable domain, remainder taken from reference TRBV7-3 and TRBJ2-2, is GAGVSQTPSNKVTEKGKYVELRCDPISGHTALYWYRQSLGQGPEFLIYFQGTGAADDSGLPNDRFFAVRPEGSVSTLKIQRTERGDSAVYLCASSLGGTGANTGELFFGEGSRLTVL.

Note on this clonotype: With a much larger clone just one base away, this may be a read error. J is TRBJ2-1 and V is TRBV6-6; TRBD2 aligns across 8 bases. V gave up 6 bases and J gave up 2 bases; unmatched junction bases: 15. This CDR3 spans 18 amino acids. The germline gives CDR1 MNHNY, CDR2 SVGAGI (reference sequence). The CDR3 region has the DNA TGTGCCAGCAGCAGCTGCGGGACTAGTAAATCCACCTACAATGAGCAGTTCTTC. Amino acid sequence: CASSSCGTSKSTYNEQFF.

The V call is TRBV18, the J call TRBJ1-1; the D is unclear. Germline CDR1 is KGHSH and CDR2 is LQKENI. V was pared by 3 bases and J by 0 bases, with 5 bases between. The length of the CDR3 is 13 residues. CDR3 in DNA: TGTGCCAGCTCACCTAAAATGAACACTGAAGCTTTCTTT. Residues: CASSPKMNTEAFF.